This passage covers 12 T cell receptor beta chains from one sample sequenced in a study of T cells in Graves' hyperthyroidism and ophthalmopathy. It was RNA transcripts that yielded the amplified TCR beta CDR3 regions. Primed by the HTBI set, a first-round RT-PCR was run on the TCR CDR3. From the multiplex PCR reads, TCRdb called clonotypes with MiXCR, one entry per CDR3 protein. The table shows about 260,000 distinct CDR3 sequences, with approximately 16% occurring only once. The sequencing input was blood. The source is a woman between 18 and 29 years old with Graves' ophthalmopathy.

The table lists this clonotype with many counts. V and J are TRBV28 and TRBJ1-2; a weak D match, TRBD1 (5 bases). Germline CDR1 MDHEN, CDR2 SYDVKM. Trimming pared 8 bases from V and 4 bases from J, leaving 11 bases between. This CDR3 has 12 residues. CDR3 sequence reads: CASSAGSYGYTF. The CDR3 coding sequence is TGTGCCAGCTCGGCAGGGAGCTATGGCTACACCTTC.

This clonotype appeared many times. The chain carries TRBV18 and TRBJ1-2; the match to TRBD1 covers 7 bases. From germline, CDR1 is KGHSH and CDR2 LQKENI. V gave up 4 bases and J gave up 6 bases; unmatched junction bases: 5. The CDR3 is made up of 13 amino acids. The CDR3 reads CASSRQGEDGYTF. The CDR3, as DNA: TGTGCCAGCTCACGACAGGGAGAGGATGGCTACACCTTC. The full variable domain, completed using reference TRBV18 and TRBJ1-2, is NAGVMQNPRHLVRRRGQEARLRCSPMKGHSHVYWYRQLPEEGLKFMVYLQKENIIDESGMPKERFSAEFPKEGPSILRIQQVVRGDSAAYFCASSRQGEDGYTFGSGTRLTVV.

This clonotype was seen at least ten times. This chain links TRBV12-3 or TRBV12-4 with TRBJ2-2, with TRBD2 matching 7 bases. The length of the CDR3 is 14 residues. Trimming cost V 0 bases and J 7 bases; bases outside gene matches: 2. The CDR3 sequence: CASSLARGGGELFF. CDR3 coding DNA: TGTGCCAGCAGTTTAGCGCGCGGGGGCGGGGAGCTGTTTTTT.

The chain combines TRBV20-1 with TRBJ2-3; 11 nucleotides align to TRBD2. Germline lookup yields CDR1 DFQATT and CDR2 SNEGSKA (reference sequence). CDR3 length: 14 residues. Germline trimming cut 6 bases from V and 4 bases from J; bases unmatched to any gene: 6. CDR3 DNA: TGCAGTGCGGAAACTAGCGGGAGATCAGATACGCAGTATTTT. Translated, it gives CSAETSGRSDTQYF.

This clonotype has ten or more counts. The chain employs TRBV20-1 and TRBJ2-3; 7 bases line up with TRBD2. The CDR3 totals 15 residues. J gave up 0 bases and V 5 bases, and 8 bases lay outside the gene matches. The germline CDR1 and CDR2 sequences are DFQATT and SNEGSKA (reference sequence). DNA of the CDR3: TGCAGTGCTTACTCGGGGGGATTTAGCACAGATACGCAGTATTTT. Translating it yields CSAYSGGFSTDTQYF.

This clonotype was seen repeatedly, ten times or more. V gene TRBV29-1 combines with J gene TRBJ2-3, with D hard to call. From germline, CDR1 is SQVTM and CDR2 ANQGSEA. V was cut by 3 bases and J by 0 bases, with 7 bases left in between. The CDR3 is 13 amino acids. The CDR3 loop reads CSVDKTSTDTQYF. CDR3 DNA: TGCAGCGTTGACAAAACTAGCACAGATACGCAGTATTTT.

This clonotype occurred many times. The rearrangement joins TRBV5-8 to TRBJ2-1; TRBD2 might be the D (7 bases). Germline values: CDR1 SGHTS, CDR2 YDEGEE. Trimming cost V 1 base and J 2 bases, with 13 bases left between them. The CDR3 is made up of 16 amino acids. CDR3 loop: CASSLRGGSTYNEQFF. DNA for the CDR3: TGTGCCAGCAGCTTGAGGGGGGGGAGCACCTACAATGAGCAGTTCTTC.

This clonotype was detected ten times or more. This rearrangement joins TRBV20-1 to TRBJ2-5; D remains ambiguous. Trimming shortened V by 3 bases and J by 5 bases, and 7 bases separated the two germline ends. The germline V gene has CDR1 DFQATT and CDR2 SNEGSKA (reference sequence). The CDR3 extends over 11 amino acids. CDR3 in DNA: TGCAGTGCTAGCTACGGGGAGACCCAGTACTTC. It specifies CSASYGETQYF.

This sequence joins TRBV27 and TRBJ2-7, with no clear D. CDR1 MNHEY and CDR2 SMNVEV come from the germline V gene (reference sequence). CDR3 length: 15 residues. The V and J ends lost 3 bases and 2 bases respectively, with 14 bases between them. CDR3 in amino acids: CASSFVNISPYEQYF. As DNA, the CDR3 is TGTGCCAGCAGTTTTGTGAATATCAGCCCCTACGAGCAGTACTTC.

This rearrangement joins TRBV4-2 to TRBJ2-7; D unclear. The CDR3 is 13 amino acids. Trimming removed 0 bases from V and 3 bases from J, with 6 bases in between. CDR1 is LGHNA and CDR2 is YNFKEQ in the germline V gene. CDR3 sequence reads: CASSQDRNYEQYF. CDR3 DNA sequence: TGTGCCAGCAGCCAAGACAGAAACTACGAGCAGTACTTC.

There are many counts of this clonotype. J is TRBJ2-7 and V is TRBV28, with D possibly being TRBD2 (6 bases). V gave up 7 bases and J gave up 2 bases, with 18 bases separating them. Germline loops: CDR1 MDHEN, CDR2 SYDVKM. The CDR3 is 15 amino acids. The DNA for the CDR3 is TGTGCCAGCACCCCCTTGGGGGGAACTGCCTACGAGCAGTACTTC. It specifies CASTPLGGTAYEQYF.

The chain is built from TRBV6-2 or TRBV6-3 and TRBJ1-5; 7 nucleotides match TRBD1. The ends lost 6 bases at V and 2 bases at J; junction bases unmatched: 10. This CDR3 spans 16 amino acids. Per the germline V gene, CDR1 is MNHEY and CDR2 is SVGEGT. The CDR3, as DNA: TGTGCCAGCAGCTCTGCAGCCGGGACAGGCAATCAGCCCCAGCATTTT. This encodes CASSSAAGTGNQPQHF.